A selection of T cell receptor beta chains follows, all from one sample in a study of blood T cell repertoires in COVID-19. Assay: immunoSEQ multiplex PCR; the TCRdb copy retains only in-frame clones and omits some. The sample consists of 250,000 to 300,000 clones, approximately 85% of them appearing once. Sequencing was done on a sample of PBMCs or T cells enriched from blood (not recorded which). These receptor sequences come from a woman in her forties or fifties who had recovered from COVID-19. CDR3s include the opening cysteine and the closing phenylalanine or tryptophan. The order of the fields is D gene, J gene, clone size, V gene, CDR3 DNA, CDR3 protein. A D gene is named only where the DNA matches it firmly. Size is omitted from some rows. Given values are once, few, many or a class for expanded clones.

D: TRBD1
J: TRBJ1-1
size: .
V: TRBV2
DNA: TGTGCCAGCAGTGAGGGACAGATAAAAGCTTTCTTT
CDR3: CASSEGQIKAFF

D: .
J: TRBJ2-3
size: .
V: TRBV7-9
DNA: TGTGCCAGCAGCTTAGAAGCGGGCACAGATACGCAGTATTTT
CDR3: CASSLEAGTDTQYF

D: .
J: TRBJ1-1
size: .
V: TRBV19
DNA: TGTGCCAGTAGTAAAGACGCGGGGTTGGGAGACACTGAAGCTTTCTTT
CDR3: CASSKDAGLGDTEAFF

D: .
J: TRBJ2-2
size: .
V: TRBV28
DNA: TGTGCCAGCAGTCCTCGAGTTACCCGCGTGTCGACCGGGGAGCTGTTTTTT
CDR3: CASSPRVTRVSTGELFF

D: .
J: TRBJ1-2
size: .
V: TRBV6-1
DNA: TGTGCCAGCAGTGAAACAACTAACTATGGCTACACCTTC
CDR3: CASSETTNYGYTF

D: .
J: TRBJ1-2
size: .
V: TRBV19
DNA: TGTGCCAGTAGTATCACAGGGTGGGATGGCTACACCTTC
CDR3: CASSITGWDGYTF

D: TRBD2
J: TRBJ2-5
size: .
V: TRBV14
DNA: TGTGCCAGCAGCTCATTAGCGGGCGACAGCTACCAAGAGACCCAGTACTTC
CDR3: CASSSLAGDSYQETQYF

D: .
J: TRBJ2-3
size: .
V: TRBV2
DNA: TGTACCCCTCGCGGGAACACAGATACGCAGTATTTT
CDR3: CTPRGNTDTQYF

D: TRBD1
J: TRBJ1-5
size: .
V: TRBV19
DNA: TGTGCCAGTAGTATAGATAGGAGTGGACAGGGGACCTATTTGGGCAATCAGCCCCAGCATTTT
CDR3: CASSIDRSGQGTYLGNQPQHF

D: TRBD2
J: TRBJ2-1
size: few
V: TRBV10-1
DNA: TGCGCCAGCAGTGAGTCGACTAGCGGGAGACATGAGCAGTTCTTC
CDR3: CASSESTSGRHEQFF

D: TRBD1
J: TRBJ2-2
size: once
V: TRBV27
DNA: TGTGCCAGCAGTTTATCCGCGGGACAGGGGAACACCGGGGAGCTGTTTTTT
CDR3: CASSLSAGQGNTGELFF

D: .
J: TRBJ2-1
size: .
V: TRBV7-9
DNA: TGTGCCAGCAGCTCCTCAGGGGGCGCGGGAGATGAGCAGTTCTTC
CDR3: CASSSSGGAGDEQFF

D: TRBD2
J: TRBJ2-7
size: .
V: TRBV7-2
DNA: TGTGCCAGCGGAATCGGACTAGGGCGCGAGCAGTACTTC
CDR3: CASGIGLGREQYF

D: .
J: TRBJ2-7
size: .
V: TRBV7-2
DNA: TGTGCCAGCAGCTTAGTAGCGGCGGGGCCCCACGAGCAGTACTTC
CDR3: CASSLVAAGPHEQYF

D: TRBD1
J: TRBJ1-5
size: .
V: TRBV28
DNA: TGTGCCAGCAGTCGGACACAGGGGGGCAATCAGCCCCAGCATTTT
CDR3: CASSRTQGGNQPQHF

D: TRBD1
J: TRBJ1-5
size: .
V: TRBV6-5
DNA: TGTGCCAGCAGTTACTCCGGGACAGGCAATCAGCCCCAGCATTTT
CDR3: CASSYSGTGNQPQHF

D: .
J: TRBJ1-1
size: .
V: TRBV6-5
DNA: TGTGCCAGCATCCAGATAAGCGGGGCTTTCTTT
CDR3: CASIQISGAFF

D: TRBD1
J: TRBJ1-2
size: .
V: TRBV7-9
DNA: TGTGCCAGCAGCTCGCGGTCAGGGGGCGCTTTCAACTATGGCTACACCTTC
CDR3: CASSSRSGGAFNYGYTF

D: TRBD1
J: TRBJ2-7
size: .
V: TRBV6-4
DNA: TGTGCCAGCAGTAAGGGACAGGGACCCTCCTACGAGCAGTACTTC
CDR3: CASSKGQGPSYEQYF

D: .
J: TRBJ1-3
size: .
V: TRBV18
DNA: TGTGCCAGCTCTCAAGACCAATTGAGGGGAAACACCATATATTTT
CDR3: CASSQDQLRGNTIYF

D: TRBD2
J: TRBJ2-1
size: .
V: TRBV6-6
DNA: TGTGCCAGCAGTTACCGGACTAGCGGGATGAATGAGCAGTTCTTC
CDR3: CASSYRTSGMNEQFF

D: .
J: TRBJ1-2
size: .
V: TRBV28
DNA: TGTGCCAGCAGGTCTGCGGGGGCGGACTATGGCTACACCTTC
CDR3: CASRSAGADYGYTF

D: TRBD2
J: TRBJ2-7
size: few
V: TRBV29-1
DNA: TGCAGCGTTGTGCGGCGGGAGGGATCCTACGAGCAGTACTTC
CDR3: CSVVRREGSYEQYF

D: TRBD2
J: TRBJ2-7
size: .
V: TRBV28
DNA: TGTGCCAGCAGTCGGGGCGGGAGTGGTTACGAGCAGTACTTC
CDR3: CASSRGGSGYEQYF

D: .
J: TRBJ1-1
size: .
V: TRBV5-5
DNA: TGTGCCAGCAGCTTGACAGGTTTGAACACTGAAGCTTTCTTT
CDR3: CASSLTGLNTEAFF

D: .
J: TRBJ1-1
size: .
V: TRBV10-3
DNA: TGTGCCATCACCCGCGAGGTGAACACTGAAGCTTTCTTT
CDR3: CAITREVNTEAFF

D: TRBD1
J: TRBJ2-2
size: .
V: TRBV10-1
DNA: TGCGCCAGCAGTGAGGACAGGGCTCCGAACACCGGGGAGCTGTTTTTT
CDR3: CASSEDRAPNTGELFF

D: .
J: TRBJ2-3
size: once
V: TRBV25-1
DNA: TGTGCCAGCAGTGAATATCGGCAGGCCAGCACAGATACGCAGTATTTT
CDR3: CASSEYRQASTDTQYF

D: TRBD1
J: TRBJ1-1
size: .
V: TRBV9
DNA: TGTGCCAGCAGCCCAGGACAGGGGACGAACACTGAAGCTTTCTTT
CDR3: CASSPGQGTNTEAFF

D: TRBD1
J: TRBJ1-2
size: .
V: TRBV19
DNA: TGTGCCAGTAGTCCCCAACCCGGACAGGGAGGAGGCTACACCTTC
CDR3: CASSPQPGQGGGYTF

D: TRBD1
J: TRBJ1-1
size: few
V: TRBV6-4
DNA: TGTGCCAGCAGTGACCGGGACAGGGGGAACACTGAAGCTTTCTTT
CDR3: CASSDRDRGNTEAFF

D: .
J: TRBJ2-1
size: few
V: TRBV2
DNA: TGTGCCAGCAGTGAAGAGCCGGGCAATGAGCAGTTCTTC
CDR3: CASSEEPGNEQFF

D: TRBD1
J: TRBJ2-1
size: .
V: TRBV7-6
DNA: TGTGCCAGCAGCTTAGGACAGGGGGCGAACAATGAGCAGTTCTTC
CDR3: CASSLGQGANNEQFF

D: TRBD2
J: TRBJ2-1
size: .
V: TRBV28
DNA: TGTGCCAGCAGTGCCCTCCTACGGGACTACCACAATGAGCAGTTCTTC
CDR3: CASSALLRDYHNEQFF

D: TRBD2
J: TRBJ2-2
size: .
V: TRBV5-8
DNA: TGTGCCAGCAGCTTGGGCGGGAGGAGGACCGGGGAGCTGTTTTTT
CDR3: CASSLGGRRTGELFF

D: TRBD1
J: TRBJ1-2
size: .
V: TRBV19
DNA: TGTGCCAGTAGTAAAATCCGGGACAGGGATTATGGCTACACCTTC
CDR3: CASSKIRDRDYGYTF

D: TRBD2
J: TRBJ2-2
size: few
V: TRBV5-1
DNA: TGCGCCAGCAGCGCGCCGGGGACTAGCGGGGTCACCGGGGAGCTGTTTTTT
CDR3: CASSAPGTSGVTGELFF

D: .
J: TRBJ2-5
size: .
V: TRBV2
DNA: TGTGCCAGCAGTGTCCAGGGATTGGGTGCGACCCAGTACTTC
CDR3: CASSVQGLGATQYF

D: TRBD1
J: TRBJ2-1
size: .
V: TRBV7-9
DNA: TGTGCCAGCAGCTTAGGGGGACAGGGGCGATACAATGAGCAGTTCTTC
CDR3: CASSLGGQGRYNEQFF

D: .
J: TRBJ1-4
size: .
V: TRBV29-1
DNA: TGCAGCGCTAAGACAGGTTCAACTAATGAAAAACTGTTTTTT
CDR3: CSAKTGSTNEKLFF

D: .
J: TRBJ1-2
size: .
V: TRBV2
DNA: TGTGCCAGCAGTGCCCTCAAGGGGCAGAGTAACTATGGCTACACCTTC
CDR3: CASSALKGQSNYGYTF

D: TRBD2
J: TRBJ2-1
size: .
V: TRBV27
DNA: TGTGCCAGCAGTTTGTCTAGCGGGAGTGGGAATGAGCAGTTCTTC
CDR3: CASSLSSGSGNEQFF

D: TRBD1
J: TRBJ2-1
size: .
V: TRBV28
DNA: TGTGCCAGCAGTTCCTGGTCGGACAGGAATTACAATGAGCAGTTCTTC
CDR3: CASSSWSDRNYNEQFF

D: .
J: TRBJ2-1
size: .
V: TRBV9
DNA: TGTGCCAGCAGCCCGGACTACTTCGACAATGAGCAGTTCTTC
CDR3: CASSPDYFDNEQFF

D: TRBD1
J: TRBJ1-5
size: .
V: TRBV2
DNA: TGTGCCAGCAGTGTCCCGGGACAGAGACATCAGCCCCAGCATTTT
CDR3: CASSVPGQRHQPQHF

D: .
J: TRBJ1-5
size: .
V: TRBV19
DNA: TGTGCCAGTAGTCTCCAGGGGACAATCAATCAGCCCCAGCATTTT
CDR3: CASSLQGTINQPQHF

D: .
J: TRBJ1-1
size: .
V: TRBV28
DNA: TGTGCCAGCAGTTTATGGAGGGAGGGTACTGAAGCTTTCTTT
CDR3: CASSLWREGTEAFF

D: .
J: TRBJ1-2
size: once
V: TRBV7-9
DNA: TGTGCCAGCAGCTTAGGGGAGATTACAACTTATGGCTACACCTTC
CDR3: CASSLGEITTYGYTF

D: .
J: TRBJ2-2
size: .
V: TRBV21-1
DNA: TGTGCCAGACCGACTAGCGGGAGTCGCACCGGGGAGCTGTTTTTT
CDR3: CARPTSGSRTGELFF